The clone carrying this T cell receptor (beta chain) occurred many times. Its antigen remains unknown. These data originate in a study of Graves' ophthalmopathy and Graves' hyperthyroidism. Study-wide points: With about 86% sensitivity and about 83% specificity, a 13-signature model separated ophthalmopathy from stable hyperthyroidism.

For repertoire sequencing, the TCR beta CDR3 regions were amplified from RNA transcripts. The first round was an RT-PCR with HTBI primers, and the second round was a multiplex PCR. One entry per CDR3 protein results from TCRdb running MiXCR on the multiplex PCR reads. The sample lists about 500,000 distinct CDR3 sequences, 35% to 45% occurring once. Participants with hyperthyroidism, aged 18 to 65, were newly diagnosed with under 2 months' duration. The study excluded patients with other autoimmune diseases, uncontrolled infections, pregnancy or lactation. The V gene's germline CDR1 is SQVTM and CDR2 ANQGSEA. Trimming removed 7 bases from V and 5 bases from J; junction bases left unmatched: 6. There are 13 residues in the CDR3.

The sequence was collected from an adult man with Graves' hyperthyroidism. The sample taken for sequencing was peripheral blood or thyroid tissue (not recorded which). The chain employs TRBV29-1 and TRBJ2-2; TRBD1 agrees at 8 bases. The DNA of the CDR3 is TGCAGCGCCAGGACAGGGCAGACCGGGGAGCTGTTTTTT. This encodes CSARTGQTGELFF.